The source of this T cell receptor beta chain is a study of T cell responses to AZD1222 COVID-19 vaccine. CDR1 and CDR2 from the germline V gene are LNHDA and SQIVND (reference sequence). With 5 bases removed from V and 7 bases from J, the gap between germline ends came to 15 bases. The CDR3 extends over 15 amino acids. The repertoire was sequenced with immunoSEQ multiplex PCR; TCRdb's copy has only in-frame clones and lacks some. The repertoire holds about 150,000 clones, with 85% to 90% as singletons. This specimen was peripheral blood, taken 28 days after the second AZD1222 dose. This rearrangement joins TRBV19 to TRBJ1-6; TRBD1 might be the D (5 bases). This TCR was sampled from an adult who received the AZD1222 COVID-19 vaccine. DNA of the CDR3: TGTGCCAGTAGTCTCTCCGGGACGGAAAATTCACCCCTCCACTTT. This gives the protein CASSLSGTENSPLHF.